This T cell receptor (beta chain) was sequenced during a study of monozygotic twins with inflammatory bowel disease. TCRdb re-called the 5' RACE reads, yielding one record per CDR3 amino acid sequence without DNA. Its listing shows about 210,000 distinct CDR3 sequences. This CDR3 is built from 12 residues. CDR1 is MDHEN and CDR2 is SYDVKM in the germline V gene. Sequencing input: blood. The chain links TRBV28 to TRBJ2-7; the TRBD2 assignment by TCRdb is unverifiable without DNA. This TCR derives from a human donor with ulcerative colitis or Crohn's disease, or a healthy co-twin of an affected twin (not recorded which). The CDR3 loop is CASSWGTSEANF.